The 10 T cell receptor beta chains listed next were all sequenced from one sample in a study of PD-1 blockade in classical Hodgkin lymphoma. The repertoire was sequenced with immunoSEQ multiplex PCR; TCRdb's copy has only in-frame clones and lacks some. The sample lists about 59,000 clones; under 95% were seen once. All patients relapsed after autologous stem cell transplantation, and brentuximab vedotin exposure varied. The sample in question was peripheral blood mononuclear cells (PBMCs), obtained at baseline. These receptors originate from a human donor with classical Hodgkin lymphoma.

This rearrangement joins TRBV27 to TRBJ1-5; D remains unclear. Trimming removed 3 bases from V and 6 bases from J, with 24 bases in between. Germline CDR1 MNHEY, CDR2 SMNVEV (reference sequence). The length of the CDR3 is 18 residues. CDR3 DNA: TGTGCCAGCAGTTTGCCCCCTTGGTTCAGACTCGTCGGTCAGCCCCAGCATTTT. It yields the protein CASSLPPWFRLVGQPQHF.

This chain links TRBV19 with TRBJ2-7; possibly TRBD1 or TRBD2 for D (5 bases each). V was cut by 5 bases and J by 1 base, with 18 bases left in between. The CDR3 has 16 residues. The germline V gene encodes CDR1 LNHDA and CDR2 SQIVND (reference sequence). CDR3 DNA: TGTGCCAGTAGTGCGGGTCAGGGTGCGTGGTCCTACGAGCAGTACTTC. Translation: CASSAGQGAWSYEQYF.

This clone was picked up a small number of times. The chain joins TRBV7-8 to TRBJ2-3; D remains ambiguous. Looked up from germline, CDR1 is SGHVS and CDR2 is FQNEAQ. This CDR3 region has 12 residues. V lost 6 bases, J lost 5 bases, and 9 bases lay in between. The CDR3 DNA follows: TGTGCCAGCAGAAAACTGGGAGATACGCAGTATTTT. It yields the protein CASRKLGDTQYF.

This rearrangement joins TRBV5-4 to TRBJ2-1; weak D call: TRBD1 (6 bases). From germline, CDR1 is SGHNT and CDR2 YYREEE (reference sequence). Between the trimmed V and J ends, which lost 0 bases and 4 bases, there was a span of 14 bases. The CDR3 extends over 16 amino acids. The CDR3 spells CASSLALAGAYNEQFF. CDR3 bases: TGTGCCAGCAGCTTGGCCTTGGCAGGGGCATACAATGAGCAGTTCTTC.

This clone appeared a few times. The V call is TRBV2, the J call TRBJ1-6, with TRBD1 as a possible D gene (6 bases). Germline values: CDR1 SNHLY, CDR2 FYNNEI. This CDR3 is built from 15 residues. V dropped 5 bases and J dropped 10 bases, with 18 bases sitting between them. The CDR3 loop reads CASSRDGGLGSPLHF. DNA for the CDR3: TGTGCCAGCAGTAGGGACGGGGGCTTGGGCTCACCCCTCCACTTT.

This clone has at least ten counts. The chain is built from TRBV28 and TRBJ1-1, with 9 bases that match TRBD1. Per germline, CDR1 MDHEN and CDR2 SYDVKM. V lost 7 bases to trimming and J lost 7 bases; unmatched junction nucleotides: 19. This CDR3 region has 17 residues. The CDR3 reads CASTVTSDRDRVREAFF. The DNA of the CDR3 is TGTGCCAGCACCGTTACTAGCGACCGGGACAGGGTGCGTGAAGCTTTCTTT.

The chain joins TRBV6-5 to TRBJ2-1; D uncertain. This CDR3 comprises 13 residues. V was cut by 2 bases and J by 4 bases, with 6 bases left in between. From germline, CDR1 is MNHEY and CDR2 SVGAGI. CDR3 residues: CASSYGDYNEQFF. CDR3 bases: TGTGCCAGCAGTTACGGAGATTACAATGAGCAGTTCTTC.

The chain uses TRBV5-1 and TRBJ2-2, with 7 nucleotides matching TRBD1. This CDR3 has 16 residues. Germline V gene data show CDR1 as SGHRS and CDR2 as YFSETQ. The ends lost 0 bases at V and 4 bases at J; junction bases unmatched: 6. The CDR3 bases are TGCGCCAGCAGCTTGGGGGCGACAGGGATCACCGGGGAGCTGTTTTTT. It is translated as CASSLGATGITGELFF.

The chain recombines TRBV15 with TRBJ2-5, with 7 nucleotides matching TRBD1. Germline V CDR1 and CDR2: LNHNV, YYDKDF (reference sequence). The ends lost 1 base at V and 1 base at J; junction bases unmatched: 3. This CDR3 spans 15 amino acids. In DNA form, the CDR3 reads TGTGCCACCAGCAGAGTCGGGGACAGCCAAGAGACCCAGTACTTC. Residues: CATSRVGDSQETQYF.

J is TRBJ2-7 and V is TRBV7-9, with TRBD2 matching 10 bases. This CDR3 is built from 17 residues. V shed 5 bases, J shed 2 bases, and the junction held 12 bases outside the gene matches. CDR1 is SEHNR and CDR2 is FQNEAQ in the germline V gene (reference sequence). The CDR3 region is CASSRESGLALPYEQYF. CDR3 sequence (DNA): TGTGCCAGCAGCCGCGAATCGGGACTAGCGCTCCCCTACGAGCAGTACTTC.